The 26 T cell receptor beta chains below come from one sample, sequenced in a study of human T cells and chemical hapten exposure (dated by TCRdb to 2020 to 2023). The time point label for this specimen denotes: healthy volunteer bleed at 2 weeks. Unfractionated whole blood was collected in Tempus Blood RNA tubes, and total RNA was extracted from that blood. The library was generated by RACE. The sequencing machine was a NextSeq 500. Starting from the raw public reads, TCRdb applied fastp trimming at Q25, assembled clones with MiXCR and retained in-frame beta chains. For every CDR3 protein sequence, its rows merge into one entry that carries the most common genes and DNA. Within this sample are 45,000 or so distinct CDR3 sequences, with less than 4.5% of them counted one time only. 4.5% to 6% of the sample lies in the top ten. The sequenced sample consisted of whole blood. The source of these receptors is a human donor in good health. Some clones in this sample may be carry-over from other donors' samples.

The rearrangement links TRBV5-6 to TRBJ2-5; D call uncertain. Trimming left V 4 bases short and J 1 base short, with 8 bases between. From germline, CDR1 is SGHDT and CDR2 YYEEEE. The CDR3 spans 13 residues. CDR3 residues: CASSTAVQETQYF. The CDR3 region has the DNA TGTGCCAGCAGCACCGCGGTCCAAGAGACCCAGTACTTC.

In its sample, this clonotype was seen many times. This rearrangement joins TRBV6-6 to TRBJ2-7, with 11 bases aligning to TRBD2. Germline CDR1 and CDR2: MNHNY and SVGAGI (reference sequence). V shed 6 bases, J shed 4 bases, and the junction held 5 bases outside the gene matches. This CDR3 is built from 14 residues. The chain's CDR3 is CASRSLAGGYEQYF. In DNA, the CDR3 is TGTGCCAGCAGATCTTTAGCGGGAGGGTACGAGCAGTACTTC.

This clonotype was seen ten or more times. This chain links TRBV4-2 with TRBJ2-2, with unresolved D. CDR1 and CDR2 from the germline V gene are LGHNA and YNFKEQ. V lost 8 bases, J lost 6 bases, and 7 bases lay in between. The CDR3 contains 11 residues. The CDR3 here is CASQGPGELFF. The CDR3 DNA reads TGTGCCAGCCAAGGGCCCGGGGAGCTGTTTTTT.

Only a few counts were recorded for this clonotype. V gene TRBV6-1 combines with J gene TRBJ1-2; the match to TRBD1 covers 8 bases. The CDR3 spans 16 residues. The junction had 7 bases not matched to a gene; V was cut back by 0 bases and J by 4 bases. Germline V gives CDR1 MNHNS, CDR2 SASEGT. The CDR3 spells CASSEASGQGTYGYTF. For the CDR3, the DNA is TGTGCCAGCAGTGAAGCCTCTGGACAGGGAACCTATGGCTACACCTTC.

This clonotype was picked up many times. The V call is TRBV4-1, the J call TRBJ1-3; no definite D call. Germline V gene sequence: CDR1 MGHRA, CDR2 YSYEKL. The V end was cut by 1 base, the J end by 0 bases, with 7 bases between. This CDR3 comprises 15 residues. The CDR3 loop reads CASSQGLNSGNTIYF. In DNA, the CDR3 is TGCGCCAGCAGCCAAGGCCTTAACTCTGGAAACACCATATATTTT.

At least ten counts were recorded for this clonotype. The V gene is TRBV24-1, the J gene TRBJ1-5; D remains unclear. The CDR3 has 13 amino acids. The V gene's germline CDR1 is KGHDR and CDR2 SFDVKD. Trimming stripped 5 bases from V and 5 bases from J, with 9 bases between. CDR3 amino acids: CATSGQSHQPQHF. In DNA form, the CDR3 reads TGTGCCACCAGTGGCCAGAGCCATCAGCCCCAGCATTTT.

CDR3 protein: CSVEKGQGSEAFF. CDR3 nucleotides: TGCAGCGTTGAGAAAGGTCAGGGTTCTGAAGCTTTCTTT. The chain employs TRBV29-1 and TRBJ1-1; the D gene is possibly TRBD1 (5 bases). The ends were cut back, 3 bases at V and 6 bases at J, with 14 bases in the middle. The CDR3 is 13 amino acids. Germline V lookup: CDR1 SQVTM, CDR2 ANQGSEA. The variable domain in full, with the rest retrieved from reference TRBV29-1 and TRBJ1-1, is SAVISQKPSRDICQRGTSLTIQCQVDSQVTMMFWYRQQPGQSLTLIATANQGSEATYESGFVIDKFPISRPNLTFSTLTVSNMSPEDSSIYLCSVEKGQGSEAFFGQGTRLTVV.

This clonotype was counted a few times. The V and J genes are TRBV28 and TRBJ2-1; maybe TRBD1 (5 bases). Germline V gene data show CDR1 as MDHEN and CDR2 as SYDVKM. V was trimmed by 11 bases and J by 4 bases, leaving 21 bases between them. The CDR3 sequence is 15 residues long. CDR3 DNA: TGTGCCTCAATTTCCCAGGGATTTCGGTACAATGAGCAGTTCTTC. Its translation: CASISQGFRYNEQFF.

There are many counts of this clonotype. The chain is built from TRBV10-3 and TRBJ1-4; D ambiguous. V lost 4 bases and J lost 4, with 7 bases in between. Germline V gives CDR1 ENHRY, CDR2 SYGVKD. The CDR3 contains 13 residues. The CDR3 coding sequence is TGTGCCATCAGTGCCCGGGATAATGAAAAACTGTTTTTT. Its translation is CAISARDNEKLFF.

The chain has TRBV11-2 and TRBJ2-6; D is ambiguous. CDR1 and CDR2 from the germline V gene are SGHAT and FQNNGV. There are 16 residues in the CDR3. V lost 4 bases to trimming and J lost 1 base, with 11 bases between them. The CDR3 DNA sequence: TGTGCCAGCAGCTCCCCCTGGCAGTCTGGGGCCAACGTCCTGACTTTC. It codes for CASSSPWQSGANVLTF.

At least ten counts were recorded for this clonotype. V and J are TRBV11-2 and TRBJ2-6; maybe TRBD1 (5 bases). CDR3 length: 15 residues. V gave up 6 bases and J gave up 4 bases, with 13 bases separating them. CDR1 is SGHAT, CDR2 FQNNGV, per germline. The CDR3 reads CASSSRVTGANVLTF. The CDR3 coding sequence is TGTGCCAGCAGTTCCAGGGTTACCGGGGCCAACGTCCTGACTTTC.

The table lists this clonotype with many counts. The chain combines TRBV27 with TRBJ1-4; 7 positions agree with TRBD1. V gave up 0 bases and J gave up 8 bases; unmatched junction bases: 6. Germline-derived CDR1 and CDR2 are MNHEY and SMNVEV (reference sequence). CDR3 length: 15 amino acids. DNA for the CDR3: TGTGCCAGCAGTTTATCCGACAGGGATGGAGAAAAACTGTTTTTT. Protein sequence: CASSLSDRDGEKLFF. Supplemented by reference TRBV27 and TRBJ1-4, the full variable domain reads EAQVTQNPRYLITVTGKKLTVTCSQNMNHEYMSWYRQDPGLGLRQIYYSMNVEVTDKGDVPEGYKVSRKEKRNFPLILESPSPNQTSLYFCASSLSDRDGEKLFFGSGTQLSVL.

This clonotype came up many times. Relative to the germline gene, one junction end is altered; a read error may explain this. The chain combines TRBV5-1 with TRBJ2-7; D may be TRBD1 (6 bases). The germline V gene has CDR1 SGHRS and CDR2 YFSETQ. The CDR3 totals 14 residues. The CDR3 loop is CASSLDRSLYEQYF. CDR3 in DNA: TGCGCCAGCAGTTTGGACAGATCCCTTTACGAGCAGTACTTC.

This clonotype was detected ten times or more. CDR3 in DNA: TGCAGTGCTAGAGATTCTAGCGGGAGGGGCAATGAGCAGTTCTTC. Its translation is CSARDSSGRGNEQFF. The V call is TRBV20-1, the J call TRBJ2-1; 12 nucleotides agree with TRBD2. This CDR3 region has 15 residues. Looked up from germline, CDR1 is DFQATT and CDR2 is SNEGSKA (reference sequence). The ends lost 0 bases at V and 6 bases at J; junction bases unmatched: 3.

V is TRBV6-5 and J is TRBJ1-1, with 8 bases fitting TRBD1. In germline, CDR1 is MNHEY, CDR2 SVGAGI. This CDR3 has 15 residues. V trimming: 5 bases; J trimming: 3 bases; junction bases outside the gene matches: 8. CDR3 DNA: TGTGCCAGCAGTGTTGGGAACAGGGGGGACACTGAAGCTTTCTTT. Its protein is CASSVGNRGDTEAFF.

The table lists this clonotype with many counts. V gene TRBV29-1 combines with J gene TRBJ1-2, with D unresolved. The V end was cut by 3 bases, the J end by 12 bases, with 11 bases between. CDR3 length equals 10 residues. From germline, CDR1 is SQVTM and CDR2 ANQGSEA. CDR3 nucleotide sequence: TGCAGCGTTGATTCCGCGGACCACACCTTC. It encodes CSVDSADHTF.

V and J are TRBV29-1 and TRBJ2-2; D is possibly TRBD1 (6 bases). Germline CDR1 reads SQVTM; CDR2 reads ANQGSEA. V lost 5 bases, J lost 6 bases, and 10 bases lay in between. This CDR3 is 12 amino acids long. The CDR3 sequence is CSVWGLSGELFF. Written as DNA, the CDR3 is TGCAGCGTTTGGGGGCTCTCCGGGGAGCTGTTTTTT.

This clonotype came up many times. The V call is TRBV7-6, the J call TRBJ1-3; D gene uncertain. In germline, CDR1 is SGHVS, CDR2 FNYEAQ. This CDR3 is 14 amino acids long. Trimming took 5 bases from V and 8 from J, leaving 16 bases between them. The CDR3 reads CASSRTEGRDTIYF. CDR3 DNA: TGTGCCAGCAGCCGGACGGAAGGAAGAGACACCATATATTTT.

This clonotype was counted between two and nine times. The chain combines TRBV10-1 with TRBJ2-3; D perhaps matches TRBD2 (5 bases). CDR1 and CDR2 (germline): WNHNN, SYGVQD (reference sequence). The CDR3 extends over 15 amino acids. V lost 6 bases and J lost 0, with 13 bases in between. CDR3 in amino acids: CASSLGGSSTDTQYF. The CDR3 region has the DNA TGCGCCAGCAGCTTGGGCGGGTCTAGCACAGATACGCAGTATTTT.

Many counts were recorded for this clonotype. The CDR3 DNA is TGTGCCAGCAGTTCCGGGACAGGGGGCACAGATACGCAGTATTTT. As protein: CASSSGTGGTDTQYF. The chain couples TRBV27 to TRBJ2-3, with 10 bases fitting TRBD1. CDR3 length: 15 residues. The junction had 2 bases not matched to a gene; V was cut back by 4 bases and J by 1 base. Germline-derived CDR1 and CDR2 are MNHEY and SMNVEV (reference sequence).

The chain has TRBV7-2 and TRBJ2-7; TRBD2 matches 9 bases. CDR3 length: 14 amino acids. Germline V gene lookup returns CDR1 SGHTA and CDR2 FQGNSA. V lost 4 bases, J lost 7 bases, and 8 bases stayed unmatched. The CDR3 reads CASSWAGGPGEQYF. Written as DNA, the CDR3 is TGTGCCAGCAGCTGGGCGGGAGGGCCGGGAGAGCAGTACTTC.

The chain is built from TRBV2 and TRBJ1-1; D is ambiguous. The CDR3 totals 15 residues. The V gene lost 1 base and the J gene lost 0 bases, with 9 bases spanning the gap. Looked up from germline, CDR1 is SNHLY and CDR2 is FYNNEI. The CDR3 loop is CASSEGRALNTEAFF. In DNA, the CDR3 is TGTGCCAGCAGTGAAGGTAGGGCCTTGAACACTGAAGCTTTCTTT.

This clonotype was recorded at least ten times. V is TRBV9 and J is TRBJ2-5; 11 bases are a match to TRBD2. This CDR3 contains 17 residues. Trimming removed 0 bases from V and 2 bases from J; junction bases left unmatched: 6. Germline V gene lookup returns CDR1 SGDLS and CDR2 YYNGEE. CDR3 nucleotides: TGTGCCAGCAGCGTAGATCTAGCGGGAGGTTTACAAGAGACCCAGTACTTC. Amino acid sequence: CASSVDLAGGLQETQYF.

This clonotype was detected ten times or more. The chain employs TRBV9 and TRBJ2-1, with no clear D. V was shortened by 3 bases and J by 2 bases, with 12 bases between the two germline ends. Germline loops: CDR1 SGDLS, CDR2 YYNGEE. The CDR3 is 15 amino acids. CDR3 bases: TGTGCCAGCAGCGGGAGAGGTGGTGCCTACAATGAGCAGTTCTTC. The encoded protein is CASSGRGGAYNEQFF.

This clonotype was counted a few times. CDR3 loop: CASSFAPGRGTQYF. Written as DNA, the CDR3 is TGTGCCAGCAGCTTCGCCCCAGGGCGGGGGACCCAGTACTTC. This sequence joins TRBV7-9 and TRBJ2-5; D is possibly TRBD2 (6 bases). Germline V lookup: CDR1 SEHNR, CDR2 FQNEAQ (reference sequence). Trimming cost V 3 bases and J 7 bases, with 15 bases left between them. CDR3 length equals 14 residues.

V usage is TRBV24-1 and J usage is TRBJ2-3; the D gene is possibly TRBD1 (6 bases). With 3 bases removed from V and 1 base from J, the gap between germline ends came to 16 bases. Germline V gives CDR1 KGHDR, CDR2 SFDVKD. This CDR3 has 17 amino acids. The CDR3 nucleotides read TGTGCCACCAGTGATGCGCAGGGGCGTCTACGCACAGATACGCAGTATTTT. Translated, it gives CATSDAQGRLRTDTQYF.